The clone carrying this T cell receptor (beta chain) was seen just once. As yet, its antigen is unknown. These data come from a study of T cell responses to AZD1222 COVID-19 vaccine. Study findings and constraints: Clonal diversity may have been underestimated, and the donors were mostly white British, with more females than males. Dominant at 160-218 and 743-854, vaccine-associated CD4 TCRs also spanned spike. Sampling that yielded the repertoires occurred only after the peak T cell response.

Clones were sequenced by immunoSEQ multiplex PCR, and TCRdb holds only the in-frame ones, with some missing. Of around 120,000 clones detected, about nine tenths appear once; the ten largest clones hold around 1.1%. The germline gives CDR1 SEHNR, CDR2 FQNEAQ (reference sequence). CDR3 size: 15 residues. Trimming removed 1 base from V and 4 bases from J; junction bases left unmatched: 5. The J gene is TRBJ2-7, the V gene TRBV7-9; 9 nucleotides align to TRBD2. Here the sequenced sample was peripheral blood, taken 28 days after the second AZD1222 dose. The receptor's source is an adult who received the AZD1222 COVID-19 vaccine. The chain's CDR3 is CASSLGPAGGYEQYF. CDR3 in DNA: TGTGCCAGCAGCTTAGGTCCTGCGGGAGGGTACGAGCAGTACTTC.